This is a list of T cell receptor beta chains from one sample in a study of cytomegalovirus exposure and HLA in healthy donors. Using immunoSEQ multiplex PCR, the repertoire was profiled, and TCRdb retains in-frame clones only, with some absent. This table holds about 250,000 clones, more than 85% found once. Sequenced material: PBMCs. These receptors all stem from a young man in good health and CMV-seropositive. The CDR3 runs from the conserved cysteine through the conserved F or W. D genes are given only for firm matches. Clone sizes are given selectively: once, few, many, or a class where the clone is expanded.

>TRBD1|few|TRBV29-1|TRBJ2-5
TGCAGCGTTAGGGACAGTCGACAAGAGACCCAGTACTTC
CSVRDSRQETQYF
>TRBD2|.|TRBV6-1|TRBJ2-7
TGTGCCAGCAGTGAGGCTAGCGGGAGGGCCGACGAGCAGTACTTC
CASSEASGRADEQYF
>.|.|TRBV5-4|TRBJ1-2
TGTGCCAGCAGCGGCATCCTGGCAGGGGATATCTATGGCTACACCTTC
CASSGILAGDIYGYTF
>TRBD1|once|TRBV7-9|TRBJ2-7
TGTGCCTCCAGCGGACAGGGATCCTACGAGCAGTACTTC
CASSGQGSYEQYF
>.|.|TRBV6-5|TRBJ2-5
TGTGCCAGCAGTTACCAGCCGTCACAGACCCAGTACTTC
CASSYQPSQTQYF
>.|.|TRBV5-4|TRBJ2-3
TGTGCCAGCAGCTTTGGCAGCCCAGATACGCAGTATTTT
CASSFGSPDTQYF
>.|.|TRBV19|TRBJ2-2
TGTGCCAGCTGGAGGGGGGTCTACACCGGGGAGCTGTTTTTT
CASWRGVYTGELFF
>.|.|TRBV7-2|TRBJ1-2
TGTGCCAGCAGCTTAGGTGGGAGGGACTATGGCTACACCTTC
CASSLGGRDYGYTF
>TRBD1|once|TRBV6-5|TRBJ2-1
TGTGCCAGCACCCAAGGGACAGGGATCAATGAGCAGTTCTTC
CASTQGTGINEQFF
>.|.|TRBV5-1|TRBJ2-3
TGCGCCAGCAGCTACGGGACATCCCGCACAGATACGCAGTATTTT
CASSYGTSRTDTQYF
>.|.|TRBV30|TRBJ2-7
TGTGCCTGGAGTGAAGTTGCCGGGGAGCAGTACTTC
CAWSEVAGEQYF
>.|.|TRBV19|TRBJ2-7
TGTGCCAGTAGTAACCCGAAGACAGATTCCTACGAGCAGTACTTC
CASSNPKTDSYEQYF
>TRBD1|few|TRBV18|TRBJ1-2
TGTGCCAGCTCACCACCGAACAGGGGGCAGGGTGGCTACACCTTC
CASSPPNRGQGGYTF
>TRBD1|.|TRBV7-3|TRBJ2-2
TGTGCCAGCAGCCTGGACAGGGATGTCGGGGAGCTGTTTTTT
CASSLDRDVGELFF
>.|.|TRBV29-1|TRBJ2-7
TGCAGCGTGACGGGGACCTACGAGCAGTACTTC
CSVTGTYEQYF
>.|.|TRBV6-4|TRBJ2-2
TGTGCCAGCAGTGATCGGGGCACCGGGGAGCTGTTTTTT
CASSDRGTGELFF
>TRBD2|.|TRBV11-1|TRBJ2-2
TGTGCCAGCAGCTACGGACTAGACGGGGAGCTGTTTTTT
CASSYGLDGELFF
>.|.|TRBV10-3|TRBJ1-5
TGTGCCATCAGTGAGTCGTCCCCTCGGAGAAATCAGCCCCAGCATTTT
CAISESSPRRNQPQHF
>TRBD2|.|TRBV19|TRBJ2-7
TGTGCCAGTAGTATTGGGCTAGCGGGAACCTACGAGCAGTACTTC
CASSIGLAGTYEQYF
>.|.|TRBV6-1|TRBJ2-3
TGTGCCAGCAGTGAAGTCGGACAGCCGTCCACAGATACGCAGTATTTT
CASSEVGQPSTDTQYF
>.|.|TRBV4-2|TRBJ1-5
TGTGCCAGCAGCCAAGATGGGGTTTCTCAGCCCCAGCATTTT
CASSQDGVSQPQHF
>TRBD1|.|TRBV5-4|TRBJ2-7
TGTGCCAGCAGCTACCAGACAGGGTCCCACGAGCAGTACTTC
CASSYQTGSHEQYF
>.|.|TRBV14|TRBJ2-7
TGTGCCAGCAGCGTCCTGGGCAGAACCTACGAGCAGTACTTC
CASSVLGRTYEQYF
>.|many|TRBV6-5|TRBJ2-3
TGTGCCAGCAGTTACGGGACTGGTCTTACGCAGTATTTT
CASSYGTGLTQYF
>TRBD2|.|TRBV5-1|TRBJ2-5
TGCGCCAGCAGCTTGAGCCCCCGTAGCGGGAGGTACCAAGAGACCCAGTACTTC
CASSLSPRSGRYQETQYF
>.|.|TRBV10-2|TRBJ1-5
TGCGCCAGCAGTGAAGGCAGGGCGGGGCAGCCCCAGCATTTT
CASSEGRAGQPQHF
>.|.|TRBV4-2|TRBJ2-7
TGTGCCAGCAGCCAGGGGGGGGCGTTGAGCTCCTACGAGCAGTACTTC
CASSQGGALSSYEQYF
>.|.|TRBV25-1|TRBJ1-4
TGTGCCAGCAGTGACGAAACCCAGGGTGAGAGCGAAAAACTGTTTTTT
CASSDETQGESEKLFF
>.|.|TRBV6-1|TRBJ2-7
TGTGCCAGCCGGGGTGGGGGAGACTACGAGCAGTACTTC
CASRGGGDYEQYF
>.|.|TRBV2|TRBJ2-1
TGTGCCAGCAAAATCAATGAGCAGTTCTTC
CASKINEQFF